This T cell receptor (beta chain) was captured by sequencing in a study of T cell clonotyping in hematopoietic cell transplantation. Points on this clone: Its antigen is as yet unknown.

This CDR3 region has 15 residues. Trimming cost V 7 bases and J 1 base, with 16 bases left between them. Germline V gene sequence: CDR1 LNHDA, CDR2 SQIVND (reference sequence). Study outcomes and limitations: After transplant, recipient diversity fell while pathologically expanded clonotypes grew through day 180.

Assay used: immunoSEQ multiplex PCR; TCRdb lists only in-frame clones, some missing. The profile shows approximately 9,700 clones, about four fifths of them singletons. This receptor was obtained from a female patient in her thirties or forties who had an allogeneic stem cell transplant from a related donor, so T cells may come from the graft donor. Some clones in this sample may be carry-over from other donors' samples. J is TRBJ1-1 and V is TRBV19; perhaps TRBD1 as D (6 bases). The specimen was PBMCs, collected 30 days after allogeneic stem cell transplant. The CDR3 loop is CASTKSQTGNTEAFF. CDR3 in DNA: TGTGCCAGTACCAAGTCGCAGACAGGGAACACTGAAGCTTTCTTT.